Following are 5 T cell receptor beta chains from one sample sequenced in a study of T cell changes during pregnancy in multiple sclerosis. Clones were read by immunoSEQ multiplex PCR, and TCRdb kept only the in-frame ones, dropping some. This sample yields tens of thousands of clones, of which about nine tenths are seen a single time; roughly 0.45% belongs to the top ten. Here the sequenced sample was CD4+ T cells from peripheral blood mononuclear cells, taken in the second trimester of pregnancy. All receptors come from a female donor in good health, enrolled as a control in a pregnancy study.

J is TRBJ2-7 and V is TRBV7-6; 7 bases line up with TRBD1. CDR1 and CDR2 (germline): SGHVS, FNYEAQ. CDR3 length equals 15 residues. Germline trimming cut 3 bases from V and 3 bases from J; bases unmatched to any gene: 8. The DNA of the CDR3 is TGTGCCAGCAGCTTGGAAGTGGGGGACAGCTACGAGCAGTACTTC. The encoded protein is CASSLEVGDSYEQYF.

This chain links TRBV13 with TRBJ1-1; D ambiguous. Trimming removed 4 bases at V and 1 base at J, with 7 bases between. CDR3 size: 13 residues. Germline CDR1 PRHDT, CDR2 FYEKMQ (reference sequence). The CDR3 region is CASSSLGNTEAFF. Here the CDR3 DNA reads TGTGCCAGCAGCTCCCTAGGGAACACTGAAGCTTTCTTT.

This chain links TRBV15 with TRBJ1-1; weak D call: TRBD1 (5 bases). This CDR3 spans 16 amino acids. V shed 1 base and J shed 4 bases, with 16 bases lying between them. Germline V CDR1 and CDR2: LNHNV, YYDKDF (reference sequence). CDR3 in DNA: TGTGCCACCAGCAGAGGTAACTCAGGGTTCTCCACTGAAGCTTTCTTT. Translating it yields CATSRGNSGFSTEAFF. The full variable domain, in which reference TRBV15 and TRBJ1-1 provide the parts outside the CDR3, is DAMVIQNPRYQVTQFGKPVTLSCSQTLNHNVMYWYQQKSSQAPKLLFHYYDKDFNNEADTPDNFQSRRPNTSFCFLDIRSPGLGDTAMYLCATSRGNSGFSTEAFFGQGTRLTVV.

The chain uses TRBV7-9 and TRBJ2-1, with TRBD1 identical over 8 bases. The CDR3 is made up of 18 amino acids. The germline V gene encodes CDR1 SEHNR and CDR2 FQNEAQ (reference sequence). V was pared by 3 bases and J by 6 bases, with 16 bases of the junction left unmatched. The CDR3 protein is CASSFTQIWDRTFNEQFF. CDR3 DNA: TGTGCCAGCAGCTTTACCCAGATCTGGGACAGGACGTTCAATGAGCAGTTCTTC.

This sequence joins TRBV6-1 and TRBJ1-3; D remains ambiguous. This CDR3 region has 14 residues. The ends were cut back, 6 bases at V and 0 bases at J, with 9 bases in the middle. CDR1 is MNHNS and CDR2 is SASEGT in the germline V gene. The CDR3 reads CASRLKFSGNTIYF. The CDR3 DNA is TGTGCCAGCAGACTTAAATTCTCTGGAAACACCATATATTTT.